This T cell receptor (beta chain) was recovered during a study of cytomegalovirus exposure and HLA in healthy donors. V gave up 1 base and J gave up 3 bases; unmatched junction bases: 6. Germline V lookup: CDR1 MGHRA, CDR2 YSYEKL. CDR3 length: 15 amino acids. Both 60 Vbeta primers and 13 Jbeta primers went into the PCR. Method: immunoSEQ multiplex PCR; TCRdb's copy keeps in-frame clones and lacks some. The repertoire holds 150,000 to 200,000 clones, with around 75% as singletons. V and J are TRBV4-1 and TRBJ2-7; 7 nucleotides agree with TRBD2. The sequence came from a man younger than 35 in good health and CMV-seropositive. The sample comprised PBMCs. The CDR3 spells CASSQASSGVYEQYF. For the CDR3, the DNA is TGCGCCAGCAGCCAAGCGTCCAGCGGGGTCTACGAGCAGTACTTC.